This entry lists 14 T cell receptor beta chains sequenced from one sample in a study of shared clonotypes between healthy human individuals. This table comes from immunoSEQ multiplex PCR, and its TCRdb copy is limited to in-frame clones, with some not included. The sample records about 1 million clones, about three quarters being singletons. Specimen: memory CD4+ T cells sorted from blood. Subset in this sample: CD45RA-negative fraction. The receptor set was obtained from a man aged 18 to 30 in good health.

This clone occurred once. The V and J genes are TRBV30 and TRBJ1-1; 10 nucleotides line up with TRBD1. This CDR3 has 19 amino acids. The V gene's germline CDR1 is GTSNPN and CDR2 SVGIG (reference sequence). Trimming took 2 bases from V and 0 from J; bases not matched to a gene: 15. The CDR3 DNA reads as TGTGCCTGGAGTAGAGGTAAGACAGGGGGCGCCGGGGTGAACACTGAAGCTTTCTTT. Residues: CAWSRGKTGGAGVNTEAFF.

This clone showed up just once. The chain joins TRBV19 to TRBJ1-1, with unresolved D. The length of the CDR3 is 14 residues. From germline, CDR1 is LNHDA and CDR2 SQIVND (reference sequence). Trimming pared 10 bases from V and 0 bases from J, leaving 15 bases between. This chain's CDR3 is CATSTSFLNTEAFF. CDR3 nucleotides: TGTGCCACCTCTACCTCCTTTCTGAACACTGAAGCTTTCTTT.

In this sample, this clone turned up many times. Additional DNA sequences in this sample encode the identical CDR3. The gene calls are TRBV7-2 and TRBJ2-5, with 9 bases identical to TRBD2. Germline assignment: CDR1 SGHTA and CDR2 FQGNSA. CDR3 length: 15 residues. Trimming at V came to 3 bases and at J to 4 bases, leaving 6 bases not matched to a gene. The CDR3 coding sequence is TGTGCCAGCAGCTTCGGGGCGGGAGGGAGAGAGACCCAGTACTTC. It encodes CASSFGAGGRETQYF. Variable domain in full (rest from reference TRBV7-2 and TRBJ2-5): GAGVSQSPSNKVTEKGKDVELRCDPISGHTALYWYRQSLGQGLEFLIYFQGNSAPDKSGLPSDRFSAERTGGSVSTLTIQRTQQEDSAVYLCASSFGAGGRETQYFGPGTRLLVL.

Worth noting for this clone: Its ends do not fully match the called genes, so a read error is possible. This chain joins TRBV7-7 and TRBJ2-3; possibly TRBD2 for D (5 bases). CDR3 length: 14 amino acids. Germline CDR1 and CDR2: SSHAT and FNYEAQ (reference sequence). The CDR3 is CASSPAAVPDTQYF. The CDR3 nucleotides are TGTGCTAGCAGCCCAGCGGCAGTCCCAGATACGCAGTATTTT. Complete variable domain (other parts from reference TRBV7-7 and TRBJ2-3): GAGVSQSPRYKVTKRGQDVTLRCDPISSHATLYWYQQALGQGPEFLTYFNYEAQPDKSGLPSDRFSAERPEGSISTLTIQRTEQRDSAMYRCASSPAAVPDTQYFGPGTRLTVL.

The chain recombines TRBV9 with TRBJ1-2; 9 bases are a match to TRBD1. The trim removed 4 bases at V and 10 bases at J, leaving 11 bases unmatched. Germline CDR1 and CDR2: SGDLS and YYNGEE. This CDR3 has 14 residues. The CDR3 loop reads CASSPGQGTGAYTF. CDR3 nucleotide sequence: TGTGCCAGCAGCCCGGGACAGGGTACGGGGGCCTACACCTTC.

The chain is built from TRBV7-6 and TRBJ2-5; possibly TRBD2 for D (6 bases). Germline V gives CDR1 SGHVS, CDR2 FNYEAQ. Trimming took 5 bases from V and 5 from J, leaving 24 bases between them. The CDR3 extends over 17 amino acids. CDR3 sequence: CASSNRSGLPWRETQYF. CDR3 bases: TGTGCCAGCAGCAACCGATCGGGACTCCCTTGGCGGGAGACCCAGTACTTC.

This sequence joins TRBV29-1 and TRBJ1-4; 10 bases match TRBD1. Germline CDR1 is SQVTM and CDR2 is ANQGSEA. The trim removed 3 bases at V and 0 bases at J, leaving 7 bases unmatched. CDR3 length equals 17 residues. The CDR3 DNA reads TGCAGCGTTGATCCCCTGGACAGGGGGACAACTAATGAAAAACTGTTTTTT. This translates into CSVDPLDRGTTNEKLFF.

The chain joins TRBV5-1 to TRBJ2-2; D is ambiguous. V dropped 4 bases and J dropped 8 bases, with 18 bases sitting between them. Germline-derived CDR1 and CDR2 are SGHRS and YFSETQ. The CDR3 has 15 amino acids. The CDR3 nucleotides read TGCGCCAGCAGCCAGGAAGGGTCCCCAGTGGGGGAGCTGTTTTTT. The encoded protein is CASSQEGSPVGELFF.

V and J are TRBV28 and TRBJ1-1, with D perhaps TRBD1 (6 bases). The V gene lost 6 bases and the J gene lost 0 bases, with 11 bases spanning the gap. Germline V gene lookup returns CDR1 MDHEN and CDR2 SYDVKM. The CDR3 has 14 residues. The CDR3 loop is CASRLGAMNTEAFF. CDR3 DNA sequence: TGTGCCAGCAGGCTGGGGGCCATGAACACTGAAGCTTTCTTT.

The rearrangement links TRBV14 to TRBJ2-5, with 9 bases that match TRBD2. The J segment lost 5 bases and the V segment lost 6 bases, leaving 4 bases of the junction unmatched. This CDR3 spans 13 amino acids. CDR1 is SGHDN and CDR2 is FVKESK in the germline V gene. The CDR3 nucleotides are TGTGCCAGCAGGCCTAGCGGGATCGAGACCCAGTACTTC. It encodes CASRPSGIETQYF.

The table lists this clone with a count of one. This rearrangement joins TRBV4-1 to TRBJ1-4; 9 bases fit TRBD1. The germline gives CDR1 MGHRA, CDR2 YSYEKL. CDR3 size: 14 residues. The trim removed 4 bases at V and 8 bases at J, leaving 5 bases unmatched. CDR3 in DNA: TGCGCCAGCAGCCGGGGACAGGGAGGGGAAAAACTGTTTTTT. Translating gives CASSRGQGGEKLFF.

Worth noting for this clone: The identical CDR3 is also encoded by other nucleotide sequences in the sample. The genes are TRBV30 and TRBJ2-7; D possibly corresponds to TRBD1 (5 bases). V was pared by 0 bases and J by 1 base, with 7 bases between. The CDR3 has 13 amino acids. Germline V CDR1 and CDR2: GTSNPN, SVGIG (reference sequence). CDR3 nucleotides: TGTGCCTGGAGTGTGCAGGGTTCCTACGAGCAGTACTTC. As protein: CAWSVQGSYEQYF. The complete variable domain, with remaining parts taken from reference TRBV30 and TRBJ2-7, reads SQTIHQWPATLVQPVGSPLSLECTVEGTSNPNLYWYRQAAGRGLQLLFYSVGIGQISSEVPQNLSASRPQDRQFILSSKKLLLSDSGFYLCAWSVQGSYEQYFGPGTRLTVT.

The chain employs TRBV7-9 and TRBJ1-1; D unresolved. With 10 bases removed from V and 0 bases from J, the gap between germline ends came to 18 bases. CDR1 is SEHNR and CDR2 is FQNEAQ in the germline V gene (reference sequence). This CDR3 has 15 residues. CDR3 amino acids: CAIHANNRLNTEAFF. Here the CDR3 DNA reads TGTGCCATCCACGCCAACAACAGATTGAACACTGAAGCTTTCTTT. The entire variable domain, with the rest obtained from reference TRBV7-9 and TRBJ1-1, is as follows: DTGVSQNPRHKITKRGQNVTFRCDPISEHNRLYWYRQTLGQGPEFLTYFQNEAQLEKSRLLSDRFSAERPKGSFSTLEIQRTEQGDSAMYLCAIHANNRLNTEAFFGQGTRLTVV.

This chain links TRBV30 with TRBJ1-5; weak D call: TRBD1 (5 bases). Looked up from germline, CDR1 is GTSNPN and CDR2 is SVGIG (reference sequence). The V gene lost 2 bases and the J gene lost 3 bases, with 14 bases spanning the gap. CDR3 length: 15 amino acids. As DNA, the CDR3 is TGTGCCTGGAGTATAGGGACGGGGGACAATCAGCCCCAGCATTTT. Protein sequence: CAWSIGTGDNQPQHF.